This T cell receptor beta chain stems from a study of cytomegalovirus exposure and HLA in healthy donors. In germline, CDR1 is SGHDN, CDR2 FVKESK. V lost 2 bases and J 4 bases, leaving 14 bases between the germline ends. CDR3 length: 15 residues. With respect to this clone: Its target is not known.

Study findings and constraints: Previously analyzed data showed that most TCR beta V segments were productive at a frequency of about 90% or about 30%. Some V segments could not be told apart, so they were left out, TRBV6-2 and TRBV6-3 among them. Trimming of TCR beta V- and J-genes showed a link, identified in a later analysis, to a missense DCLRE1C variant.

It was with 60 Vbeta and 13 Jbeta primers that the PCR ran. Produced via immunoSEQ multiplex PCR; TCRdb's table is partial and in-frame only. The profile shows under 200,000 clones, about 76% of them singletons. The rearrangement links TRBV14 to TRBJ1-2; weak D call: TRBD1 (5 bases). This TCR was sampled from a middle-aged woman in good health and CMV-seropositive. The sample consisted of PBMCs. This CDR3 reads CASSQNGGVAYGYTF. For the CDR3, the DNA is TGTGCCAGCAGCCAAAATGGGGGGGTCGCCTATGGCTACACCTTC.